This T cell receptor beta chain was identified in a study of T cell repertoires in aging, cancer and after chemotherapy. General study results and limits: Healthy donors lost TCR diversity with age mainly through richness, cancer patients through richness and evenness.

Peripheral blood genomic DNA, not sorted cells or RNA, was the template. This clonotype was detected only a few times. Its specificity is unknown. The germline CDR1 and CDR2 sequences are SQVTM and ANQGSEA. The ends lost 5 bases at V and 1 base at J; junction bases unmatched: 4. There are 13 residues in the CDR3. Multiplex touch-down PCR with TRB-A/B primers amplified rearranged V-D-J TRB sequences. Each CDR3 protein gets one entry after TCRdb re-called the multiplex PCR reads with MiXCR. Here the sample spans about 5,300 distinct CDR3 sequences, approximately 40% being singletons. This sequence was found in a human donor with a blood cancer. The sequenced sample was blood. The chain combines TRBV29-1 with TRBJ1-1; TRBD1 agrees at 7 bases. The CDR3 DNA sequence: TGCAGCGTTCTGGGACAGCCGAACACTGAAGCTTTCTTT. It specifies CSVLGQPNTEAFF.